One and the same sample provided the 11 T cell receptor beta chains below, sequenced in a study of metastatic and nonmetastatic thyroid tumors. Every patient underwent thyroid surgery untreated. TCRdb reanalyzed the PCR reads with MiXCR. The top ten clones hold under 12% of a sample with over 15,000 clones, about 30% of them seen once. The sample was tumor tissue. The source is a female donor with papillary thyroid cancer or a benign thyroid nodule (not recorded which). Some clones in this sample may be carry-over from other donors' samples.

This clone was counted at least ten times. The chain joins TRBV4-1 to TRBJ2-3; maybe TRBD1 (6 bases). The germline V gene has CDR1 MGHRA and CDR2 YSYEKL. CDR3 size: 13 residues. Trimming removed 1 base from V and 6 bases from J, with 8 bases in between. The CDR3 DNA sequence: TGCGCCAGCAGCCAAGTAACAGGGGATACGCAGTATTTT. It yields the protein CASSQVTGDTQYF.

The gene calls are TRBV20-1 and TRBJ1-1, with TRBD1 identical over 8 bases. V was clipped by 6 bases and J by 1 base; unmatched bases: 4. This CDR3 contains 13 residues. CDR1 is DFQATT and CDR2 is SNEGSKA in the germline V gene (reference sequence). The CDR3 coding sequence is TGCAGTGCCCAGGGACAGGCGAACACTGAAGCTTTCTTT. Translation: CSAQGQANTEAFF.

The chain couples TRBV20-1 to TRBJ1-1, with no clear D. Trimming left V 6 bases short and J 3 bases short, with 14 bases between. This CDR3 has 13 residues. Per germline, CDR1 DFQATT and CDR2 SNEGSKA (reference sequence). The CDR3 nucleotides read TGCAGTGCAGAGAGCAGGATGGACACTGAAGCTTTCTTT. Translated: CSAESRMDTEAFF.

There are many counts of this clone. The CDR3 region has the DNA TGTGCCAGCAGCTCCCGACTAGCGGGAGAGGTTGAGCAGTTCTTC. Its translation: CASSSRLAGEVEQFF. V gene TRBV9 combines with J gene TRBJ2-1, with 12 bases that match TRBD2. Germline values: CDR1 SGDLS, CDR2 YYNGEE. Trimming at V came to 4 bases and at J to 9 bases, leaving 8 bases not matched to a gene. The CDR3 consists of 15 residues.

This chain links TRBV18 with TRBJ1-2; D ambiguous. CDR1 is KGHSH, CDR2 LQKENI, per germline. This CDR3 spans 13 amino acids. The V end lost 2 bases, the J end lost 4 bases, and 8 bases lay between the germline ends. CDR3 in amino acids: CASSPSGSYGYTF. DNA of the CDR3: TGTGCCAGCTCACCATCGGGGAGCTATGGCTACACCTTC.

This clone was recorded many times. The genes are TRBV7-2 and TRBJ1-1, with D possibly TRBD1 on 6 matching bases. V lost 3 bases and J 3 bases, leaving 11 bases between the germline ends. CDR3 size: 14 residues. CDR1 and CDR2 from the germline V gene are SGHTA and FQGNSA. The CDR3 here is CASSFKAGDTEAFF. CDR3 DNA: TGTGCCAGCAGCTTTAAGGCAGGGGACACTGAAGCTTTCTTT.

The V call is TRBV6-5, the J call TRBJ2-7; 9 nucleotides line up with TRBD2. This CDR3 is 15 amino acids long. V trimming: 5 bases; J trimming: 4 bases; junction bases outside the gene matches: 9. The germline V gene has CDR1 MNHEY and CDR2 SVGAGI. In DNA, the CDR3 is TGTGCCAGCAGTACCTCGACTAGCGGTTCGTACGAGCAGTACTTC. It encodes CASSTSTSGSYEQYF.

This sequence joins TRBV7-2 and TRBJ2-1; 7 positions match TRBD2. V gave up 5 bases and J gave up 1 base; unmatched junction bases: 8. Germline V gene sequence: CDR1 SGHTA, CDR2 FQGNSA. The CDR3 runs to 16 residues. CDR3 protein: CASSPTLAVSYNEQFF. Written as DNA, the CDR3 is TGTGCCAGCAGCCCAACGCTAGCGGTATCCTACAATGAGCAGTTCTTC.

This clone is classed as medium-sized. V is TRBV12-3 or TRBV12-4 and J is TRBJ2-2; 7 nucleotides match TRBD2. There are 16 residues in the CDR3. V shed 3 bases, J shed 7 bases, and the junction held 11 bases outside the gene matches. The CDR3 region is CASSFVGGFRIGELFF. Here the CDR3 DNA reads TGTGCCAGCAGTTTTGTGGGGGGGTTTCGGATCGGGGAGCTGTTTTTT.

The genes are TRBV11-2 and TRBJ2-3, with no clear D. Trimming took off 2 bases at V and 3 bases at J, with 9 bases between the two ends. This CDR3 is 14 amino acids long. Germline CDR1 SGHAT, CDR2 FQNNGV. CDR3 sequence reads: CASSLLLVTDTQYF. CDR3 bases: TGTGCCAGCAGCTTACTTCTAGTAACAGATACGCAGTATTTT.

In this sample, this clone is medium-sized (0.01 to 0.1%). The chain combines TRBV6-6 with TRBJ1-1; D not certain. Germline CDR1 MNHNY, CDR2 SVGAGI (reference sequence). This CDR3 comprises 14 residues. V was shortened by 1 base and J by 1 base, with 7 bases between the two germline ends. CDR3 nucleotides: TGTGCCAGCAGTTACTACAGCCAGAACACTGAAGCTTTCTTT. Translated: CASSYYSQNTEAFF.